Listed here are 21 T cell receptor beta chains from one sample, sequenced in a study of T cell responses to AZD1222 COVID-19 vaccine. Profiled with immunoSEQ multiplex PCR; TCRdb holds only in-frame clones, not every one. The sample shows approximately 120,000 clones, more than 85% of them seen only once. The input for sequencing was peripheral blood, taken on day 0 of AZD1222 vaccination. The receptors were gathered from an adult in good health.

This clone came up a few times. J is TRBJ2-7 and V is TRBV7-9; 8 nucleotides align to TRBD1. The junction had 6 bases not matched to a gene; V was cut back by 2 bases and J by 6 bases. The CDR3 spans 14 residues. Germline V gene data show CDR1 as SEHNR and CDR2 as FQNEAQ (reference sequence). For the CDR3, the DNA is TGTGCCAGCAGCTTAACCGGGACAGGCAGCGAGCAGTACTTC. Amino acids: CASSLTGTGSEQYF. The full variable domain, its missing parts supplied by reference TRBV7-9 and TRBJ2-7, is DTGVSQNPRHKITKRGQNVTFRCDPISEHNRLYWYRQTLGQGPEFLTYFQNEAQLEKSRLLSDRFSAERPKGSFSTLEIQRTEQGDSAMYLCASSLTGTGSEQYFGPGTRLTVT.

The CDR3 here is CASSPQDPANTGELFF. The CDR3 DNA sequence: TGTGCCAGCAGCCCCCAAGACCCGGCGAACACCGGGGAGCTGTTTTTT. This rearrangement joins TRBV11-3 to TRBJ2-2; D gene ambiguous. Trimming stripped 5 bases from V and 0 bases from J, with 13 bases between. CDR1 and CDR2 (germline): SGHNT, YENEEA. The CDR3 runs 16 residues.

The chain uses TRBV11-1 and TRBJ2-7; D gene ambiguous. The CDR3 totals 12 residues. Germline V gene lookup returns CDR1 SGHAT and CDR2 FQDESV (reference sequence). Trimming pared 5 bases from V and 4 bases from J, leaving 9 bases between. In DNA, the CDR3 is TGTGCCAGCAGCGCGCAACCATACGAGCAGTACTTC. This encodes CASSAQPYEQYF.

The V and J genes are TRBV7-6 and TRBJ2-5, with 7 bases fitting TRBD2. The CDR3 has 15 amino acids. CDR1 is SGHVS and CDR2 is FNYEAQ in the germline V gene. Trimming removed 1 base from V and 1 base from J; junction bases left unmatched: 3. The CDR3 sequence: CASSLETSLQETQYF. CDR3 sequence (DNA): TGTGCCAGCAGCTTAGAGACTAGCCTCCAAGAGACCCAGTACTTC.

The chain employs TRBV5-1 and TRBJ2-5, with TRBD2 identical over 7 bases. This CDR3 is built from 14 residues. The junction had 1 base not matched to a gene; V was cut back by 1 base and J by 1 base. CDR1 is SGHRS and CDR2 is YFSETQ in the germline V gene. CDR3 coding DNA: TGCGCCAGCAGCTTGAGGGAGGGCCAAGAGACCCAGTACTTC. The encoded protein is CASSLREGQETQYF. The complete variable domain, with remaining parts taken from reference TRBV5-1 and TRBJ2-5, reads KAGVTQTPRYLIKTRGQQVTLSCSPISGHRSVSWYQQTPGQGLQFLFEYFSETQRNKGNFPGRFSGRQFSNSRSEMNVSTLELGDSALYLCASSLREGQETQYFGPGTRLLVL.

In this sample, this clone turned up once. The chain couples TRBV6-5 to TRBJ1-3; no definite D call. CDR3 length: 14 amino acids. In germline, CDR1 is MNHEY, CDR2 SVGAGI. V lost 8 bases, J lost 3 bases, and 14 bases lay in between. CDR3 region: CASQNLGVGNTIYF. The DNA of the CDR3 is TGTGCCAGCCAGAATCTAGGCGTTGGAAACACCATATATTTT.

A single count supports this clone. The CDR3, as DNA: TGTGCCAGTAGTATTTCGAGACACTCTGGAAACACCATATATTTT. Its protein is CASSISRHSGNTIYF. The chain couples TRBV19 to TRBJ1-3, with no clear D. With 3 bases removed from V and 0 bases from J, the gap between germline ends came to 9 bases. The V gene's germline CDR1 is LNHDA and CDR2 SQIVND (reference sequence). The CDR3 runs to 15 residues.

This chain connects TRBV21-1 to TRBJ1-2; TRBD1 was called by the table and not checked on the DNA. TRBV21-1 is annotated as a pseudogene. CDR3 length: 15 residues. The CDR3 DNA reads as TGTGCCAGCAGCAAAGGAGACAACGGTAACTATGGCTACACCTTC. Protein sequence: CASSKGDNGNYGYTF.

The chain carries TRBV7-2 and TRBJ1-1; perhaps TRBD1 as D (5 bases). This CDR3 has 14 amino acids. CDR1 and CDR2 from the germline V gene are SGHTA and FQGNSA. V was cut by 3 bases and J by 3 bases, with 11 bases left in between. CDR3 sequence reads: CASSLGGRYTEAFF. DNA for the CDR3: TGTGCCAGCAGCTTGGGGGGTAGGTACACTGAAGCTTTCTTT.

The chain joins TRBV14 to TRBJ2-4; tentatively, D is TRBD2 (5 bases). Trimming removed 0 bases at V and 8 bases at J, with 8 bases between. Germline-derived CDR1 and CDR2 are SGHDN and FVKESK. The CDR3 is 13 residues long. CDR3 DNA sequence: TGTGCCAGCAGCCAAGATCTGGAGGACATTCAGTACTTC. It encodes CASSQDLEDIQYF.

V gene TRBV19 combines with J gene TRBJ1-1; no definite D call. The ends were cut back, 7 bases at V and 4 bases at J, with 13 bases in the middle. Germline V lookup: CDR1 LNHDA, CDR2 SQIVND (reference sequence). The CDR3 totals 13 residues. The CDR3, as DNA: TGTGCCAGTACCCCTGGGATGGCCACTGAAGCTTTCTTT. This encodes CASTPGMATEAFF. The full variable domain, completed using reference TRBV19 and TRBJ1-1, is DGGITQSPKYLFRKEGQNVTLSCEQNLNHDAMYWYRQDPGQGLRLIYYSQIVNDFQKGDIAEGYSVSREKKESFPLTVTSAQKNPTAFYLCASTPGMATEAFFGQGTRLTVV.

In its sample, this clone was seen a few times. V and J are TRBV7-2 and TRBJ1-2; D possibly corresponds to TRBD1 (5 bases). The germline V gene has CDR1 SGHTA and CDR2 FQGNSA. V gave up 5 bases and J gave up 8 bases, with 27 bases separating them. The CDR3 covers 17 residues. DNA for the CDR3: TGTGCCAGCAGCCCCCCCGATTTTCCAGGGAACACTGAGGGCTACACCTTC. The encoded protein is CASSPPDFPGNTEGYTF.

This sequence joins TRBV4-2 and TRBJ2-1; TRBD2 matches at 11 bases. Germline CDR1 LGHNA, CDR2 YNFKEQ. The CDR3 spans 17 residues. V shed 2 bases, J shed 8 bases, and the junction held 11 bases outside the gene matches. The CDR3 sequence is CASSQSSGTSGGHEQFF. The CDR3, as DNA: TGTGCCAGCAGCCAATCTAGCGGAACTAGCGGGGGCCATGAGCAGTTCTTC.

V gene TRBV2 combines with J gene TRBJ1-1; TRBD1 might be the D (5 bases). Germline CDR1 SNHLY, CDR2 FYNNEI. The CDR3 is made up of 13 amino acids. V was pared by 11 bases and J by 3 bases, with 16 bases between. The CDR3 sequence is CAGKQELDTEAFF. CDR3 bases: TGTGCCGGGAAACAGGAACTAGACACTGAAGCTTTCTTT.

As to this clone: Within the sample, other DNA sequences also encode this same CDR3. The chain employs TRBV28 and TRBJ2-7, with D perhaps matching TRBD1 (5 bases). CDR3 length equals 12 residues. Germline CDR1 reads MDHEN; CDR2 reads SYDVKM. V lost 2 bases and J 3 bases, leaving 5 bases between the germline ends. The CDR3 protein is CASSLTGYEQYF. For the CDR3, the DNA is TGTGCCAGCAGTTTAACAGGCTACGAGCAGTACTTC.

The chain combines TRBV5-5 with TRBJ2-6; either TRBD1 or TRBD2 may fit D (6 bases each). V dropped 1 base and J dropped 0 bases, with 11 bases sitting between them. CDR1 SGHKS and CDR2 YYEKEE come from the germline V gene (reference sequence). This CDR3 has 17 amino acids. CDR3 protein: CASSLKGGNSGANVLTF. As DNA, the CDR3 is TGTGCCAGCAGCTTGAAGGGGGGCAACTCTGGGGCCAACGTCCTGACTTTC.

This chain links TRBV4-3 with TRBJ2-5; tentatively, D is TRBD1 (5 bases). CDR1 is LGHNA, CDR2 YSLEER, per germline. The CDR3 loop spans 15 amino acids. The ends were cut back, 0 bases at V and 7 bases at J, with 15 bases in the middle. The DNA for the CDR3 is TGCGCCAGCAGCCAAGATGGGGCGCCGGGTGGGACCCAGTACTTC. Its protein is CASSQDGAPGGTQYF.

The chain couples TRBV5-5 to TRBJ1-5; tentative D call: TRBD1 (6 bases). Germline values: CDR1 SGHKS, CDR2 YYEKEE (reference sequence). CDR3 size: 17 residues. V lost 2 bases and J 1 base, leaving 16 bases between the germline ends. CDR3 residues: CASSLTTRGISNQPQHF. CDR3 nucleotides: TGTGCCAGCAGCTTAACGACAAGGGGGATCAGCAATCAGCCCCAGCATTTT. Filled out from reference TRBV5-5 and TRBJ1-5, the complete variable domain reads DAGVTQSPTHLIKTRGQQVTLRCSPISGHKSVSWYQQVLGQGPQFIFQYYEKEERGRGNFPDRFSARQFPNYSSELNVNALLLGDSALYLCASSLTTRGISNQPQHFGDGTRLSIL.

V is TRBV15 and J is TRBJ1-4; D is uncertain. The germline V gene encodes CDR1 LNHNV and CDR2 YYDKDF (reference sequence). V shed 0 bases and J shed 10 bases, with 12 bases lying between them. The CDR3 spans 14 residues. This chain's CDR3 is CATSRESLVGKLFF. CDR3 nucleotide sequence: TGTGCCACCAGCAGAGAAAGTCTCGTGGGAAAACTGTTTTTT.

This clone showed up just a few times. This CDR3 reads CASTPGRYNEQFF. The CDR3 nucleotides are TGTGCCAGCACCCCGGGACGATACAATGAGCAGTTCTTC. The chain joins TRBV2 to TRBJ2-1; D possibly matches TRBD1 or TRBD2 (5 bases each). The CDR3 loop spans 13 amino acids. V shed 7 bases and J shed 4 bases, with 11 bases lying between them. Looked up from germline, CDR1 is SNHLY and CDR2 is FYNNEI.

The CDR3 sequence is CASSSTGTEGEKLFF. The CDR3 nucleotides are TGCGCCAGCAGCTCAACCGGGACAGAGGGTGAAAAACTGTTTTTT. The V gene is TRBV5-1, the J gene TRBJ1-4, with 7 bases matching TRBD1. This CDR3 is 15 amino acids long. The V and J ends lost 3 bases and 7 bases, in that order; junction bases with no gene match: 9. Germline loops: CDR1 SGHRS, CDR2 YFSETQ.